The clone carrying this T cell receptor (beta chain) showed up just a few times. The record originates from a study of blood T cell repertoires in COVID-19. Study-level background: Material from acute and convalescent COVID-19 was sourced from the United States, Italy and Spain.

Method: immunoSEQ multiplex PCR; TCRdb's copy keeps in-frame clones and lacks some. Of fewer than 200,000 clones listed, 75% to 90% are singletons. This CDR3 contains 15 residues. Germline-derived CDR1 and CDR2 are SGHRS and YFSETQ. J lost 2 bases, V lost 3 bases, and 6 bases had no gene match. During active infection, Seattle patients enrolled and were then monitored through disease. The source material was peripheral blood. The rearrangement links TRBV5-1 to TRBJ2-3; 7 positions agree with TRBD2. The TCR comes from a woman in her 70s with COVID-19, enrolled during active disease. This CDR3 reads CASSSPSGSTDTQYF. The DNA of the CDR3 is TGCGCCAGCAGCTCCCCTAGCGGATCCACAGATACGCAGTATTTT.